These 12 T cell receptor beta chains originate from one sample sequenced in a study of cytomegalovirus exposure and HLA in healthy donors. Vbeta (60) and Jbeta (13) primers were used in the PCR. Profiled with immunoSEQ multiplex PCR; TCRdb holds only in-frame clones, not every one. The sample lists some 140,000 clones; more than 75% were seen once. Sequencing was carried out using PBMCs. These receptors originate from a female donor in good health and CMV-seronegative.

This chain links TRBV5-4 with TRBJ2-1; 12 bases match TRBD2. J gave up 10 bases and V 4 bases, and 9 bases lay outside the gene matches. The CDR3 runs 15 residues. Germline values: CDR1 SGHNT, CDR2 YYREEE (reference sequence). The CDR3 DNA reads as TGTGCCAGCAGCGACGGGACTAGCGGGTTCGGGGAGCAGTTCTTC. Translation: CASSDGTSGFGEQFF.

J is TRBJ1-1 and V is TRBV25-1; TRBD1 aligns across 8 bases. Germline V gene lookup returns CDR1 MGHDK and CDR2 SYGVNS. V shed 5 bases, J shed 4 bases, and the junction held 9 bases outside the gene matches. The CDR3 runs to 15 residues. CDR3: CASSSLDRGPTEAFF. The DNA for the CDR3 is TGTGCCAGCAGTTCGCTCGACAGGGGCCCCACTGAAGCTTTCTTT.

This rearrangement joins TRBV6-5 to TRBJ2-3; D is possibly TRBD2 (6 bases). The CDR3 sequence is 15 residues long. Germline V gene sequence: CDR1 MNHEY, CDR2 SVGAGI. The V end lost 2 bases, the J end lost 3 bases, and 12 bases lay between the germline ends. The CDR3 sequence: CASSYERAGTDTQYF. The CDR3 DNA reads TGTGCCAGCAGTTACGAGCGGGCGGGTACAGATACGCAGTATTTT.

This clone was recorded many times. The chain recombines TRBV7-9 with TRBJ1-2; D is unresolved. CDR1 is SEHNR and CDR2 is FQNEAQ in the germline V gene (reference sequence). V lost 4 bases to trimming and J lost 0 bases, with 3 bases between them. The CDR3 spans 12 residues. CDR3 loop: CASSSTNYGYTF. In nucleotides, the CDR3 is TGTGCCAGCAGCTCAACTAACTATGGCTACACCTTC.

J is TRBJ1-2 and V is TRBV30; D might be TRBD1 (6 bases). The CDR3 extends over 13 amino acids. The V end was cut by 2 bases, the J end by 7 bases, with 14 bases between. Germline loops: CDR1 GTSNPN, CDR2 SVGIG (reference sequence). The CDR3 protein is CAWSLATGCGYTF. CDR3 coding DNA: TGTGCCTGGAGTCTCGCTACAGGGTGTGGCTACACCTTC.

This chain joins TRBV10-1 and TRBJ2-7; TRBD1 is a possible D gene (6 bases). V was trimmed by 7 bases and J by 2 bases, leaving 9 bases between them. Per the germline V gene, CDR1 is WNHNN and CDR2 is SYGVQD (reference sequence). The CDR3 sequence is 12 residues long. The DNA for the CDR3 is TGCGCCAGCAAGGGGGAGACCTACGAGCAGTACTTC. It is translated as CASKGETYEQYF.

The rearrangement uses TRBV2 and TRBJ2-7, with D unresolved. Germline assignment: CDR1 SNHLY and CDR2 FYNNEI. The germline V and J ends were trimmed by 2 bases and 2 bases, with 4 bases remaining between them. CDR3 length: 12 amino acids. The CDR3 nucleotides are TGTGCCAGCAGTGAAAGCCCCTACGAGCAGTACTTC. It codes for CASSESPYEQYF.

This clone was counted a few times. CDR3 residues: CASSILTGGRHEQYF. The CDR3 DNA follows: TGCGCCAGCAGCATTCTGACAGGGGGCAGACACGAGCAGTACTTC. V is TRBV4-1 and J is TRBJ2-7, with 10 nucleotides matching TRBD1. The CDR3 loop spans 15 amino acids. CDR1 is MGHRA and CDR2 is YSYEKL in the germline V gene. Trimming removed 5 bases from V and 5 bases from J; junction bases left unmatched: 9.

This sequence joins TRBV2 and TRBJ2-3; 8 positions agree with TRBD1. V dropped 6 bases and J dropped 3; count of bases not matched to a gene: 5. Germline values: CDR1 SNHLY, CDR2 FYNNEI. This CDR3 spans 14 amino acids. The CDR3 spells CASRLQGGTDTQYF. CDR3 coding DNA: TGTGCCAGCAGACTACAGGGGGGAACAGATACGCAGTATTTT.

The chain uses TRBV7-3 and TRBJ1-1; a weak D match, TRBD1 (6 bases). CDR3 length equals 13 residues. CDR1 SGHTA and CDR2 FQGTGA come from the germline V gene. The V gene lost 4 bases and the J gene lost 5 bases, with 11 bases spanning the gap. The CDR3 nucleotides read TGTGCCAGCAGCTATACAGGGACAACTGAAGCTTTCTTT. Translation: CASSYTGTTEAFF. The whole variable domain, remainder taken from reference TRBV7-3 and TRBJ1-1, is GAGVSQTPSNKVTEKGKYVELRCDPISGHTALYWYRQSLGQGPEFLIYFQGTGAADDSGLPNDRFFAVRPEGSVSTLKIQRTERGDSAVYLCASSYTGTTEAFFGQGTRLTVV.

CDR3 DNA sequence: TGTGCCAGCAGCCAGACCGGGACTAGCACAGATACGCAGTATTTT. As protein: CASSQTGTSTDTQYF. The V and J genes are TRBV7-9 and TRBJ2-3, with TRBD2 as a possible D gene (6 bases). In germline, CDR1 is SEHNR, CDR2 FQNEAQ (reference sequence). CDR3 length: 15 residues. V lost 5 bases and J lost 0, with 12 bases in between.

CDR3 loop: CASSLPTSGRSYEQYF. The CDR3 coding sequence is TGTGCCAGCAGCTTACCCACTAGCGGGAGGTCCTACGAGCAGTACTTC. The rearrangement uses TRBV7-2 and TRBJ2-7, with 12 nucleotides matching TRBD2. CDR3 length: 16 amino acids. Looked up from germline, CDR1 is SGHTA and CDR2 is FQGNSA. V gave up 2 bases and J gave up 1 base; unmatched junction bases: 3.